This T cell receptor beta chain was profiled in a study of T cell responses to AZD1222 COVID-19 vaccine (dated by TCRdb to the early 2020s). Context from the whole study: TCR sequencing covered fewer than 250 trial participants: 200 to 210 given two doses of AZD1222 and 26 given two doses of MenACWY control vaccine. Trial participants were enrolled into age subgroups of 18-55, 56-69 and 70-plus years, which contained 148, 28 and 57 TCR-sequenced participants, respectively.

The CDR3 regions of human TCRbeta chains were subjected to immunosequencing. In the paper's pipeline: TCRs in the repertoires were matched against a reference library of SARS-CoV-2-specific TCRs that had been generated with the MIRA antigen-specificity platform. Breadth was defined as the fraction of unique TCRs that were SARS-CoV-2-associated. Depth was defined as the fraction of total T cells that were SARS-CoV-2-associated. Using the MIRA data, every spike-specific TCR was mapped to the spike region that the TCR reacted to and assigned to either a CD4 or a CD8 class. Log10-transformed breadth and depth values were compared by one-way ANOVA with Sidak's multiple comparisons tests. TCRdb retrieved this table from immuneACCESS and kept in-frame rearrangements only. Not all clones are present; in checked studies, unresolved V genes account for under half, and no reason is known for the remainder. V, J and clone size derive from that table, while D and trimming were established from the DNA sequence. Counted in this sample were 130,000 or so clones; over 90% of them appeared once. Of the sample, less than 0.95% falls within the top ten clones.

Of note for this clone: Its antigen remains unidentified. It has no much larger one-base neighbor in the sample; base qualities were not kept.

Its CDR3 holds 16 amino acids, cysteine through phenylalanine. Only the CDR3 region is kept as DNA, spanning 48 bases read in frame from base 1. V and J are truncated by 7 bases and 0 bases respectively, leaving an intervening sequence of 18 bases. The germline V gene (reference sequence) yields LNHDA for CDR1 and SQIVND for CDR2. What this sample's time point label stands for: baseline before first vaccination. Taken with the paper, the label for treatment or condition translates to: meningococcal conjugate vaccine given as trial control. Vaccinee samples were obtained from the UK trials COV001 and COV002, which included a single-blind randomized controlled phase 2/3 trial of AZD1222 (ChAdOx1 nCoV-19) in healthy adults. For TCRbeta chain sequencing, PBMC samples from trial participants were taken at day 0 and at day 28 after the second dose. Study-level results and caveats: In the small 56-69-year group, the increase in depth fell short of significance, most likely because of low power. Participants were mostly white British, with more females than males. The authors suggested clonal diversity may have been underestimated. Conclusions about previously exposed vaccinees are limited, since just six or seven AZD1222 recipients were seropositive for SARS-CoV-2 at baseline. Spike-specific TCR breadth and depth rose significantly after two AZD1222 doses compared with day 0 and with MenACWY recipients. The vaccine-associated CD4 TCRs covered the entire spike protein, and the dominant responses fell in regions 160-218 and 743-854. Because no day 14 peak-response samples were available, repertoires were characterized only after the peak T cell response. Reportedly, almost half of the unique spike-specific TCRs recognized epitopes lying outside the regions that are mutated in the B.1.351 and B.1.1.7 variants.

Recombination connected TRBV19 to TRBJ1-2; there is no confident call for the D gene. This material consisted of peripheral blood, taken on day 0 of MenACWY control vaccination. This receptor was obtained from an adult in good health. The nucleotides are TGTGCCAGTACCAATGGCCGGCGGGAGACTAACTATGGCTACACCTTC. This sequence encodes CASTNGRRETNYGYTF.